This is a list of T cell receptor beta chains from one sample in a study of cytomegalovirus exposure and HLA in healthy donors. Data came from immunoSEQ multiplex PCR; TCRdb stores just in-frame clones and leaves some out. The data hold 220,000 or so clones, with about 77% observed a single time. Material: PBMCs. The receptors come from a woman in her thirties in good health and CMV-seronegative. Each CDR3 is given with its conserved first and last residue. Fields, in order: J gene, V gene, D gene, clone size, CDR3 DNA, CDR3 protein. A D gene is named only where the DNA matches it firmly. The size of a clone is reported for some rows only, either as once, few or many, or as a class for expanded clones.

>TRBJ1-2|TRBV6-1|TRBD1|-
TGTGCCAGCAGTGCGGGGGACAGTCCCGGCTACACCTTC
CASSAGDSPGYTF
>TRBJ1-1|TRBV6-5|-|-
TGTGCCAGCAGTTATGGGGTGGGGGGCACTGAAGCTTTCTTT
CASSYGVGGTEAFF
>TRBJ2-7|TRBV10-3|TRBD1|few
TGTGCCATCGGCGGGGACAGGGACTACGAGCAGTACTTC
CAIGGDRDYEQYF
>TRBJ2-7|TRBV5-6|-|-
TGTGCCAGCAGCTTCCAGTCAGGGGTTAAGGTAGACGAGCAGTACTTC
CASSFQSGVKVDEQYF
>TRBJ2-2|TRBV30|-|few
TGTGCCGGCCCTTCGGCGGAGGCGAACACCGGGGAGCTGTTTTTT
CAGPSAEANTGELFF
>TRBJ2-2|TRBV6-5|-|-
TGTGCCAGCAGGACTATCAACACCGGGGAGCTGTTTTTT
CASRTINTGELFF
>TRBJ2-7|TRBV5-1|-|-
TGCGCCAGCAGCCGAGGGCCGTCCTACGAGCAGTACTTC
CASSRGPSYEQYF
>TRBJ1-1|TRBV5-1|-|-
TGCGCCAGCAGCCAACAGATGAACACTGAAGCTTTCTTT
CASSQQMNTEAFF
>TRBJ2-4|TRBV27|-|-
TGTGCCAGCAGTTTTTCGGACAGCAGTCAAAACATTCAGTACTTC
CASSFSDSSQNIQYF
>TRBJ2-1|TRBV2|-|-
TGTGCCAGCAGGGGAGGACTAAGCGGTGATGAGCAGTTCTTC
CASRGGLSGDEQFF
>TRBJ1-3|TRBV30|-|-
TGTGCCTGGAGTGTATCCGCGGGGGGAAACACCATATATTTT
CAWSVSAGGNTIYF
>TRBJ2-3|TRBV13|TRBD2|once
TGTGCCAGCAGCTCCCGGAGTCGTTCGCGGGAGGCTACGCAGTATTTT
CASSSRSRSREATQYF
>TRBJ2-5|TRBV5-5|TRBD1|-
TGTGCCAGCAGCTGGGGACAGGGCCAAGAGACCCAGTACTTC
CASSWGQGQETQYF
>TRBJ1-2|TRBV2|-|once
TGTGCCAGCAGCCTGACATATTTTAACTATGGCTACACCTTC
CASSLTYFNYGYTF
>TRBJ2-5|TRBV7-9|-|-
TGTGCCAGCAGCTTTGGACTGCAAGAGACCCAGTACTTC
CASSFGLQETQYF
>TRBJ1-2|TRBV5-4|-|-
TGTGCCAGCAGCTTCCGGGACGGGCGGGAGTATGGCTACACCTTC
CASSFRDGREYGYTF
>TRBJ1-5|TRBV27|-|-
TGTGCCAGCAGTTTCCGAGCGGTTAGCAATCAGCCCCAGCATTTT
CASSFRAVSNQPQHF
>TRBJ2-2|TRBV5-1|TRBD1|-
TGCGCCAGCAGCCCTGGACAGGGTGGCGGGGAGCTGTTTTTT
CASSPGQGGGELFF
>TRBJ2-7|TRBV29-1|TRBD2|few
TGCAGCGTCGAATCGGGGAGGGGAGGAAATTCCTACGAGCAGTACTTC
CSVESGRGGNSYEQYF
>TRBJ1-1|TRBV10-3|-|-
TGTGCCATCAGCGGGAACACTGAAGCTTTCTTT
CAISGNTEAFF
>TRBJ2-3|TRBV10-3|-|once
TGTGCCAGTCAGGGTGGTACGCAGTATTTT
CASQGGTQYF
>TRBJ1-2|TRBV11-2|-|-
TGTGCCAGCAGCCCCCCGGCAGGGATCTATGGCTACACCTTC
CASSPPAGIYGYTF
>TRBJ1-2|TRBV6-5|TRBD1|-
TGTGCCAGCAGTGAAAAAACAGGGGCCCTTACCTTC
CASSEKTGALTF
>TRBJ2-1|TRBV6-5|TRBD2|-
TGTGCCAGCAGTCTAGCGGGAGGAGACAATGAGCAGTTCTTC
CASSLAGGDNEQFF
>TRBJ2-2|TRBV7-9|-|-
TGTGCCACCCCCGTCAGGGAAGGTCTGGTCACCGGGGAGCTGTTTTTT
CATPVREGLVTGELFF
>TRBJ2-7|TRBV25-1|TRBD2|few
TGTGCCAGCAGGGTAGCGGGGACCTACGAGCAGTACTTC
CASRVAGTYEQYF
>TRBJ1-5|TRBV5-8|TRBD1|-
TGTGCCAGCAGCTTGACAGGGGGCAGGCAGCCCCAGCATTTT
CASSLTGGRQPQHF
>TRBJ2-1|TRBV19|TRBD1|few
TGTGCCAGTAGTATAGATCACGGGACAGTGGGGGTTACTGAGCAGTTCTTC
CASSIDHGTVGVTEQFF
>TRBJ2-3|TRBV5-8|-|-
TGTGCCAGCAGCCCATTCACAGATACGCAGTATTTT
CASSPFTDTQYF
>TRBJ2-3|TRBV7-9|-|once
TGTGCCAGCAGCTTATTGGGGCGGGATGTAAGCACAGATACGCAGTATTTT
CASSLLGRDVSTDTQYF
>TRBJ1-1|TRBV28|-|-
TGTGCCAGCAGTTACCCCGGGGGAGGAAACACTGAAGCTTTCTTT
CASSYPGGGNTEAFF
>TRBJ2-5|TRBV5-6|-|-
TGTGCCAGCAGCTTGGGGCCCAGAGAGACCCAGTACTTC
CASSLGPRETQYF
>TRBJ1-4|TRBV5-1|TRBD1|-
TGCGCCAGCAGACAAGACAGGGGAGAGGCTGAAAAACTGTTTTTT
CASRQDRGEAEKLFF
>TRBJ1-6|TRBV7-9|-|-
TGTGCCAGCAGCTTACCCGGGTCGAGTGGTTCACCCCTCCACTTT
CASSLPGSSGSPLHF
>TRBJ2-2|TRBV13|TRBD1|-
TGTGCCAGCAGCCTGGGGACAGACACCGGGGAGCTGTTTTTT
CASSLGTDTGELFF
>TRBJ2-7|TRBV7-2|TRBD1|-
TGTGCCAGCAGGGGTCCCGGGACAGGGTCGTTCGAGCAGTACTTC
CASRGPGTGSFEQYF
>TRBJ1-1|TRBV5-1|TRBD1|-
TGCGCCAGCAGTATACAGGGGCAGAACACTGAAGCTTTCTTT
CASSIQGQNTEAFF
>TRBJ2-5|TRBV18|TRBD2|-
TGTGCCAGCTCACCACCGGGAGGGCCTGAGACCCAGTACTTC
CASSPPGGPETQYF
>TRBJ2-2|TRBV29-1|-|-
TGCAGCGCGAAAGGGGGGGGGAACGGGGAGCTGTTTTTT
CSAKGGGNGELFF
>TRBJ2-5|TRBV19|-|few
TGTGCCAGTAGTACCCTAGGTTGGCAAGAGACCCAGTACTTC
CASSTLGWQETQYF
>TRBJ2-5|TRBV6-1|TRBD1|-
TGTGCCAGCAGTGATGCCTTAGACAGGGTAAAAGAGACCCAGTACTTC
CASSDALDRVKETQYF
>TRBJ2-1|TRBV15|TRBD2|-
TGTGCCACCAGCAGAGATCCTAAGACTAGCGGGAGGAGCTCCTACAATGAGCAGTTCTTC
CATSRDPKTSGRSSYNEQFF
>TRBJ2-3|TRBV11-3|-|-
TGTGCCAGCAGCTTAGAGCTAGCTGGTGTTTCTAGCACAGATACGCAGTATTTT
CASSLELAGVSSTDTQYF
>TRBJ1-1|TRBV2|-|-
TGTGCCAGCAGGCCGAGACAGCTGATGAACACTGAAGCTTTCTTT
CASRPRQLMNTEAFF
>TRBJ1-1|TRBV19|-|once
TGTGCCAGTCAAACCCACAGGGCGATCACTGAAGCTTTCTTT
CASQTHRAITEAFF
>TRBJ2-1|TRBV7-9|TRBD1|-
TGTGCCAGCAGCCTCCTTCGGACAGGAAAACGTAATGAGCAGTTCTTC
CASSLLRTGKRNEQFF
>TRBJ2-7|TRBV19|TRBD2|-
TGTGCCAGTAGTATGGGACAGCGGGGGGGCTACGAGCAGTACTTC
CASSMGQRGGYEQYF
>TRBJ2-2|TRBV2|-|-
TGTGCCAGCTTGGGGACTGTCAAAGATACGAACACCGGGGAGCTGTTTTTT
CASLGTVKDTNTGELFF
>TRBJ1-1|TRBV18|-|-
TGTGCCAGCTCCGGGGTCGGCACTGAAGCTTTCTTT
CASSGVGTEAFF
>TRBJ2-7|TRBV6-6|-|-
TGTGCCAGCAGTTACCGACAGACCACCTACGAGCAGTACTTC
CASSYRQTTYEQYF
>TRBJ2-5|TRBV7-7|TRBD2|-
TGTGCTAGCAGCTCCCGACTAGCGACTCAAGAGACCCAGTACTTC
CASSSRLATQETQYF
>TRBJ2-5|TRBV6-6|TRBD2|once
TGTGCCAGCAGCCCTACCCATCTAGCGGGGTCCGAGACCCAGTACTTC
CASSPTHLAGSETQYF
>TRBJ1-4|TRBV2|-|-
TGTGCCAGCAGTGGGGTCGCCGGGGGGCAGGGCGGTGAAAAACTGTTTTTT
CASSGVAGGQGGEKLFF
>TRBJ2-3|TRBV4-1|TRBD1|-
TGCGCCAGCAGACAGGGGGAATATTCAGATACGCAGTATTTT
CASRQGEYSDTQYF
>TRBJ1-5|TRBV9|-|-
TGTGCCAGCAGCGGTGAGGGGGATCAGCCCCAGCATTTT
CASSGEGDQPQHF